Given below is one TCR beta chain in context. The target antigen is unknown. The data belong to a study of CXCR3-negative and CXCR3-positive naive CD8 T cells. Through 5' RACE with UMI labels, the TRB cDNA libraries were prepared. TCRdb reprocessed the 5' RACE reads and keeps a single row for each CDR3 protein, giving no DNA. The sample totals 60,000 or so distinct CDR3 sequences. Notes on the study in general: TRB CDR3 properties served as the basis for inferring TCR strength, and surface CD5 was comparable between naive subsets. CXCR3 expression partially decreased after cryopreservation; most assays used fresh PBMCs.

CDR1 and CDR2 from the germline V gene are SGHAT and FQNNGV. The CDR3 sequence is 13 residues long. Every individual CD8+ T cell subset underwent sorting in triplicate at 280,000 or so cells apiece. The rearrangement uses TRBV11-2 and TRBJ2-3; there is no DNA to check the TCRdb D call of TRBD2. The origin of this receptor is a human donor in good health. Some clones in this sample may be carry-over from other donors' samples. Sequenced sample: memory CD8+ T cells from blood. This CDR3 reads CSSSLVALGSQYF. The complete variable domain, with remaining parts taken from reference TRBV11-2 and TRBJ2-3, reads EAGVAQSPRYKIIEKRQSVAFWCNPISGHATLYWYQQILGQGPKLLIQFQNNGVVDDSQLPKDRFSAERLKGVDSTLKIQPAKLEDSAVYLCSSSLVALGSQYFGPGTRLTVL.